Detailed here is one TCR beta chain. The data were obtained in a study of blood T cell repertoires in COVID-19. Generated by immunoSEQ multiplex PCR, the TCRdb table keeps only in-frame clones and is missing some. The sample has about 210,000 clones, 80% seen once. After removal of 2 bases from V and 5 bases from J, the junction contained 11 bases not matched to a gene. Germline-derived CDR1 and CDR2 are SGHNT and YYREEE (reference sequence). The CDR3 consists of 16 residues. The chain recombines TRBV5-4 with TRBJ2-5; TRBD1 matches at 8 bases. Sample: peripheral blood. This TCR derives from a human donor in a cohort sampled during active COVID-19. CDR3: CASSLFDRGDSETQYF. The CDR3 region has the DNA TGTGCCAGCAGCTTATTCGACAGGGGAGATTCCGAGACCCAGTACTTC. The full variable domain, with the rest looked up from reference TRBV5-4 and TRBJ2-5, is ETGVTQSPTHLIKTRGQQVTLRCSSQSGHNTVSWYQQALGQGPQFIFQYYREEENGRGNFPPRFSGLQFPNYSSELNVNALELDDSALYLCASSLFDRGDSETQYFGPGTRLLVL.